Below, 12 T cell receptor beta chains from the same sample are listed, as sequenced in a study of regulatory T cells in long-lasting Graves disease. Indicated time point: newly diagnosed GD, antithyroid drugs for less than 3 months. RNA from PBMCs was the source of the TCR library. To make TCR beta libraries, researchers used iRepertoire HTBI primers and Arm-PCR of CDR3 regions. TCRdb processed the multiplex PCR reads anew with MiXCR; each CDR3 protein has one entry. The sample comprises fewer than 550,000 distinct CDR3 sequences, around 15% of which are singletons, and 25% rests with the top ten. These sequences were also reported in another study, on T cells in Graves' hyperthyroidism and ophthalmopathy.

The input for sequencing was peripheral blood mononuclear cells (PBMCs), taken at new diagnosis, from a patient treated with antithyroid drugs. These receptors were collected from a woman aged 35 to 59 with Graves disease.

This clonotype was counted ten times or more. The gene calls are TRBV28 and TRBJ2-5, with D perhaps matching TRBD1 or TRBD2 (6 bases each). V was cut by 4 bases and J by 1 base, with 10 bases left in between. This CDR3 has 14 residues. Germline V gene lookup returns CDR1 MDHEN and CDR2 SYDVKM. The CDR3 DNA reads TGTGCCAGCAGTTCCGGAGGGGGCCAAGAGACCCAGTACTTC. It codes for CASSSGGGQETQYF.

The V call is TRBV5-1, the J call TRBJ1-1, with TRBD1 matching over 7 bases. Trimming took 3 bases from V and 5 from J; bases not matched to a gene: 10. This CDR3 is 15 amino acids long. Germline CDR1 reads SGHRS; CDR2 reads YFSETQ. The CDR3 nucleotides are TGCGCCAGCAGCTCAGGGGGTCGGGGTGTAACTGAAGCTTTCTTT. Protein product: CASSSGGRGVTEAFF. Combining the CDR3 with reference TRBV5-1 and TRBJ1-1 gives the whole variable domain KAGVTQTPRYLIKTRGQQVTLSCSPISGHRSVSWYQQTPGQGLQFLFEYFSETQRNKGNFPGRFSGRQFSNSRSEMNVSTLELGDSALYLCASSSGGRGVTEAFFGQGTRLTVV.

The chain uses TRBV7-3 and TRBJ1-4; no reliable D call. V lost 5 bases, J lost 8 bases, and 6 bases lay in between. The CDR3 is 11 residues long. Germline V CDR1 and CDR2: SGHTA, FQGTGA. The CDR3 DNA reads TGTGCCAGCAGCCCGGAGGAAAAACTGTTTTTT. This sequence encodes CASSPEEKLFF.

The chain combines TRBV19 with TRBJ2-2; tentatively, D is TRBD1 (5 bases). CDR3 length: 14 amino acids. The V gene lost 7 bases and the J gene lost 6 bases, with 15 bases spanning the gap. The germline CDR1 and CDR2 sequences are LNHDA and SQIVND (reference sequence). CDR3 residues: CASTPPWGAGELFF. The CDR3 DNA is TGTGCCAGTACCCCGCCATGGGGCGCCGGGGAGCTGTTTTTT. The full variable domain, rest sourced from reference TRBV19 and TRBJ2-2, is DGGITQSPKYLFRKEGQNVTLSCEQNLNHDAMYWYRQDPGQGLRLIYYSQIVNDFQKGDIAEGYSVSREKKESFPLTVTSAQKNPTAFYLCASTPPWGAGELFFGEGSRLTVL.

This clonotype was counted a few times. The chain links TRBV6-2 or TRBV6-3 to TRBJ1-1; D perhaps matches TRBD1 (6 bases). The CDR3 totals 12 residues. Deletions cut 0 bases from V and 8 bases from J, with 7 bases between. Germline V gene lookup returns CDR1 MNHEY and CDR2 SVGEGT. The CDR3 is CASSYSGQEAFF. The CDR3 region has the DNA TGTGCCAGCAGTTACTCGGGACAAGAAGCTTTCTTT.

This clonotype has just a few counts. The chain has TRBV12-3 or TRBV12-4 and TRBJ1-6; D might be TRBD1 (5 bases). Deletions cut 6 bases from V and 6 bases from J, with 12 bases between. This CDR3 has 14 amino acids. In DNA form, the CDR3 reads TGTGCCAGCAGCCTTTGGGGCAGTAATTCACCCCTCCACTTT. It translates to CASSLWGSNSPLHF.

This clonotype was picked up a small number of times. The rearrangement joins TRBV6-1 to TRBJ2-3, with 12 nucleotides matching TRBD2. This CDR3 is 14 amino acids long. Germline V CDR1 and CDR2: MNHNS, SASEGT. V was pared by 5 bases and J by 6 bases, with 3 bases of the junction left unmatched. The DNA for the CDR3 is TGTGCCAGCAGTAGACTAGCGGGGGTGGATACGCAGTATTTT. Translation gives CASSRLAGVDTQYF.

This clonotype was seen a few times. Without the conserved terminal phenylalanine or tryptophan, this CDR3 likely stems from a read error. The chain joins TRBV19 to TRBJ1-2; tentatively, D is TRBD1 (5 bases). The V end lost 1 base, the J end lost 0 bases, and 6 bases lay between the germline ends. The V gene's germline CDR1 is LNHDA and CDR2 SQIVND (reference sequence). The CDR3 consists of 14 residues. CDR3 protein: CASSIGTTNYGYTL. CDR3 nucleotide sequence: TGTGCCAGTAGTATAGGGACAACTAACTATGGCTACACCCTC.

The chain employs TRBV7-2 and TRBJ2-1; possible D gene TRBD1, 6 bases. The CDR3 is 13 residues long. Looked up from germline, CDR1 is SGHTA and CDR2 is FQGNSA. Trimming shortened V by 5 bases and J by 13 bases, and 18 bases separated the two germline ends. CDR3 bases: TGTGCCAGCAGCCCGGGACATCAAGAGACCCAGTTCTTC. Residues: CASSPGHQETQFF.

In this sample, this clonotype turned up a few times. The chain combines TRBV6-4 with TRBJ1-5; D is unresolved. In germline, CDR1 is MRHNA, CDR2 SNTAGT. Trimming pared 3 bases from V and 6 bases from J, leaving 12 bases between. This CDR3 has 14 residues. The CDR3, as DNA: TGTGCCAGCAGTGAACTGGCAGCGGGTCAGCCCCAGCATTTT. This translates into CASSELAAGQPQHF.

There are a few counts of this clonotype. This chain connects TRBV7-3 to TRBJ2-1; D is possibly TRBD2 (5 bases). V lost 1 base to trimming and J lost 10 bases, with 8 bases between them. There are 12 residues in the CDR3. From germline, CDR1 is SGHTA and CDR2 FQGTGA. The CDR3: CASSLRTGEQFF. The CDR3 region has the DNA TGTGCCAGCAGCTTAAGAACGGGGGAGCAGTTCTTC.

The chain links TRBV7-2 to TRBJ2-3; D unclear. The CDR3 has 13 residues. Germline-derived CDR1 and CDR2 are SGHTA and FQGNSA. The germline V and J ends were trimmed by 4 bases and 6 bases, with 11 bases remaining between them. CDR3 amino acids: CASSSLLGDTQYF. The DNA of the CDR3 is TGTGCCAGCAGCTCCCTCCTTGGCGATACGCAGTATTTT.